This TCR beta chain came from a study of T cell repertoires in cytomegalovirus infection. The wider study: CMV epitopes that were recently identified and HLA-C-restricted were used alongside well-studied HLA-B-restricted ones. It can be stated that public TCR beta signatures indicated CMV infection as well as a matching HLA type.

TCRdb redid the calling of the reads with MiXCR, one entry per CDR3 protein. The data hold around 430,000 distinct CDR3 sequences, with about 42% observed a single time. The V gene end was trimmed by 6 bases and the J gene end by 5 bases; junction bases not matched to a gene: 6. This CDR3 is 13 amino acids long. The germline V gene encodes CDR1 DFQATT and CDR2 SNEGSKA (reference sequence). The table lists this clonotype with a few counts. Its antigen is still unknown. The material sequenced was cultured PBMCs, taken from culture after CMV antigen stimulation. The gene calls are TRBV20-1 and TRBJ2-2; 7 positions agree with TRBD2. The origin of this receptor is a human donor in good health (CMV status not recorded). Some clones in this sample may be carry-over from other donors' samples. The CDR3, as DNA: TGCAGTGCCACGGGGGGACGGACCGGGGAGCTGTTTTTT. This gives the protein CSATGGRTGELFF.